This TCR beta chain was recovered during a study of T cell responses to AZD1222 COVID-19 vaccine. General study points: Repertoire samples came only from after the peak T cell response.

Clones were read by immunoSEQ multiplex PCR, and TCRdb kept only the in-frame ones, dropping some. The data contain roughly 100,000 clones, roughly 86% of them singletons. A remark on this clone: The target antigen is unknown.

Germline loops: CDR1 MNHEY, CDR2 SMNVEV (reference sequence). V was pared by 7 bases and J by 4 bases, with 16 bases of the junction left unmatched. The CDR3 is 16 residues long. The chain employs TRBV27 and TRBJ2-7; 7 positions match TRBD2. The origin of this receptor is an adult who received the MenACWY meningococcal vaccine as a control. The sample here was peripheral blood, taken 28 days after the second dose of the MenACWY control vaccine. In nucleotides, the CDR3 is TGTGCCAGCACCTCCCCAAAGGGAGGGCAGCGATACGAGCAGTACTTC. Amino acid sequence: CASTSPKGGQRYEQYF.